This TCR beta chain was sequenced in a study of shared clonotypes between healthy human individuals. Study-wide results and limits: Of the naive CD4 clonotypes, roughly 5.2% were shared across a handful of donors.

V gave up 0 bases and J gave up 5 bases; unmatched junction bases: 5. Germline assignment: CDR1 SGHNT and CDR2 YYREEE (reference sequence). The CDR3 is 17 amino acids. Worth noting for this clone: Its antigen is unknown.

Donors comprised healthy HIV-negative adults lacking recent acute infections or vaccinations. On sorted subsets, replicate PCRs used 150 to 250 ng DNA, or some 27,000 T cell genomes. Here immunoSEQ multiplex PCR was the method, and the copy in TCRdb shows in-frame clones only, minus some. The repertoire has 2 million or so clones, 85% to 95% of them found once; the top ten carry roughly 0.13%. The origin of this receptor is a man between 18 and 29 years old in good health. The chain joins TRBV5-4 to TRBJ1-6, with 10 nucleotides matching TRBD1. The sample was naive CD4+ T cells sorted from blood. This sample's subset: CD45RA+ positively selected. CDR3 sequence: CASSLGTGGLNNSPLHF. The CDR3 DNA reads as TGTGCCAGCAGCTTGGGGACAGGGGGTTTGAATAATTCACCCCTCCACTTT.